This record covers a single T cell receptor beta chain. The data belong to a study of cytomegalovirus exposure and HLA in healthy donors. The V gene's germline CDR1 is MNHNY and CDR2 SVGAGI (reference sequence). The V end lost 7 bases, the J end lost 2 bases, and 13 bases lay between the germline ends. There are 14 residues in the CDR3. In the PCR, 60 Vbeta and 13 Jbeta primers were used. Clones were sequenced by immunoSEQ multiplex PCR, and TCRdb holds only the in-frame ones, with some missing. The sample lists about 90,000 clones; about 66% were seen once. The V gene is TRBV6-6, the J gene TRBJ2-3; no firm D call. The sequencing sample was made of PBMCs. This sequence was found in a woman in her fifties or sixties in good health and CMV-seropositive. The CDR3 region is CASTYGSLTDTQYF. The CDR3 coding sequence is TGTGCCAGCACCTACGGGTCCCTCACAGATACGCAGTATTTT.